Listed below are T cell receptor beta chains from one sample, sequenced in a study of cytomegalovirus exposure and HLA in healthy donors. TCRdb's table, derived via immunoSEQ multiplex PCR, lists solely in-frame clones and lacks some. The data contain roughly 120,000 clones, around two thirds of them seen just once; the ten biggest clones take up roughly 8.6%. The sample comprised PBMCs. Every receptor here comes from a woman aged 40 to 50 in good health and CMV-seropositive. The CDR3 runs from the conserved cysteine through the conserved F or W. Only part of the rows carry a size: once, few, many, or a class if the clone is expanded.

size: NA; J: TRBJ1-4; length: 15; V: TRBV9; CDR3: CASSVTGTGVEKLFF
size: few; J: TRBJ1-2; length: 13; V: TRBV25-1; CDR3: CASSEYTGGGYTF
size: NA; J: TRBJ1-5; length: 15; V: TRBV28; CDR3: CASRTVGARRQPQHF
size: once; J: TRBJ2-2; length: 16; V: TRBV9; CDR3: CASSVQAGEPTGELFF
size: few; J: TRBJ2-1; length: 13; V: TRBV4-3; CDR3: CASSPPGSDEQFF
size: NA; J: TRBJ2-6; length: 15; V: TRBV28; CDR3: CASSFEGAGANVLTF
size: NA; J: TRBJ2-2; length: 16; V: TRBV15; CDR3: CATSREASANTGELFF
size: NA; J: TRBJ2-2; length: 16; V: TRBV7-8; CDR3: CASSFAPGTTFGELFF
size: NA; J: TRBJ2-5; length: 15; V: TRBV6-5; CDR3: CASSGGLAGVKAQYF
size: NA; J: TRBJ1-2; length: 14; V: TRBV9; CDR3: CASSVATANYGYTF
size: few; J: TRBJ1-5; length: 14; V: TRBV28; CDR3: CASRSGQGNQPQHF
size: NA; J: TRBJ1-1; length: 15; V: TRBV28; CDR3: CASTLSGVFNTEAFF
size: NA; J: TRBJ2-3; length: 15; V: TRBV19; CDR3: CASIKGAGNTDTQYF
size: NA; J: TRBJ2-4; length: 13; V: TRBV2; CDR3: CALRDREENIQYF
size: NA; J: TRBJ2-7; length: 14; V: TRBV19; CDR3: CASKLGHGSYEQYF
size: NA; J: TRBJ2-1; length: 13; V: TRBV29-1; CDR3: CSSRGSSLNEQFF
size: NA; J: TRBJ2-7; length: 14; V: TRBV4-1; CDR3: CASSLAPGTYEQYF
size: once; J: TRBJ2-3; length: 18; V: TRBV19; CDR3: CASSALGRREGLLDTQYF
size: few; J: TRBJ2-7; length: 20; V: TRBV27; CDR3: CASSLISTGAGGIFFYEQYF
size: few; J: TRBJ1-2; length: 12; V: TRBV4-3; CDR3: CASSQEGVGYTF
size: NA; J: TRBJ1-2; length: 13; V: TRBV29-1; CDR3: CSVYNGENYGYTF
size: NA; J: TRBJ1-2; length: 15; V: TRBV19; CDR3: CASSKGQVRNYGYTF
size: NA; J: TRBJ2-1; length: 16; V: TRBV7-6; CDR3: CASSPLLAGVSNEQFF
size: NA; J: TRBJ2-1; length: 16; V: TRBV5-1; CDR3: CASSWDSLSSYNEQFF
size: few; J: TRBJ2-7; length: 14; V: TRBV4-3; CDR3: CASSQAQGVYEQYF
size: NA; J: TRBJ2-7; length: 14; V: TRBV6-5; CDR3: CASSYSTAGYEQYF
size: NA; J: TRBJ2-3; length: 15; V: TRBV29-1; CDR3: CSVEGPAGVADTQYF
size: NA; J: TRBJ1-2; length: 13; V: TRBV9; CDR3: CASSVTGDYGYTF
size: few; J: TRBJ2-7; length: 12; V: TRBV2; CDR3: CASGVRGHEQYF
size: NA; J: TRBJ2-1; length: 19; V: TRBV7-6; CDR3: CASSLAVPQAGDQVNEQFF
size: NA; J: TRBJ2-6; length: 15; V: TRBV7-2; CDR3: CASSSSRAGANVLTF
size: NA; J: TRBJ2-3; length: 16; V: TRBV23-1; CDR3: CASSPGRGPSTDTQYF
size: NA; J: TRBJ1-5; length: 15; V: TRBV28; CDR3: CASTMDRAYNQPQHF
size: NA; J: TRBJ2-7; length: 15; V: TRBV6-5; CDR3: CASSYSPGQGYEQYF
size: NA; J: TRBJ2-1; length: 13; V: TRBV25-1; CDR3: CASSGGEYHEQFF
size: NA; J: TRBJ2-5; length: 15; V: TRBV5-5; CDR3: CASSWEGRVQETQYF
size: few; J: TRBJ1-4; length: 16; V: TRBV4-3; CDR3: CASSQNSPRSNEKLFF
size: few; J: TRBJ1-1; length: 14; V: TRBV9; CDR3: CASSVENSDTEAFF
size: few; J: TRBJ2-1; length: 14; V: TRBV7-9; CDR3: CASSSPWGEQEQFF